These T cell receptor beta chains were read from a single sample in a study of blood T cell repertoires in COVID-19. Produced via immunoSEQ multiplex PCR; TCRdb's table is partial and in-frame only. The sample includes 20,000 to 30,000 clones, 92% seen only once; the top ten take 25% to 35%. Specimen: peripheral blood. The receptors were sampled from an older man with active COVID-19. The CDR3 runs from the conserved cysteine through the conserved F or W. D genes are given only for firm matches. The size field is filled for only some rows; it gives once, few, many or a size class.

length	V	D	size	J	CDR3	DNA
15	TRBV18	NA	NA	TRBJ1-1	CASSPPDRENTEAFF	TGTGCCAGCTCACCCCCGGACAGAGAGAACACTGAAGCTTTCTTT
13	TRBV19	NA	NA	TRBJ2-1	CASSITGGSEQFF	TGTGCCAGTAGTATAACAGGTGGGTCTGAGCAGTTCTTC
13	TRBV6-5	NA	few	TRBJ2-7	CASSYSGRGGQYF	TGTGCCAGCAGTTACTCGGGTAGGGGCGGGCAGTACTTC
14	TRBV30	NA	NA	TRBJ1-4	CAWSVTGNNEKLFF	TGTGCCTGGAGTGTTACAGGGAATAATGAAAAACTGTTTTTT
13	TRBV19	NA	NA	TRBJ1-5	CASKKGVQGPQHF	TGTGCCAGTAAGAAAGGGGTACAGGGTCCCCAGCATTTT
15	TRBV7-3	TRBD1	NA	TRBJ2-1	CASSLQGAVGNEQFF	TGTGCCAGCAGCCTACAGGGGGCGGTGGGCAATGAGCAGTTCTTC
12	TRBV2	NA	NA	TRBJ2-7	CASSAHRGEQYF	TGTGCCAGCAGTGCCCACCGAGGCGAGCAGTACTTC
14	TRBV18	TRBD1	NA	TRBJ2-5	CASSPLDRGETQYF	TGTGCCAGCTCACCACTGGACAGGGGAGAGACCCAGTACTTC
14	TRBV5-1	TRBD2	NA	TRBJ2-1	CASSSGGTYNEQFF	TGCGCCAGCAGCTCGGGGGGGACCTACAATGAGCAGTTCTTC
14	TRBV6-1	NA	NA	TRBJ1-2	CASSEARGIGGYTF	TGTGCCAGCAGTGAAGCGCGGGGGATAGGCGGCTACACCTTC
18	TRBV18	TRBD1	NA	TRBJ2-7	CASSLLTGTGGGGYEQYF	TGTGCCAGCTCACTCCTGACCGGGACAGGGGGCGGTGGCTACGAGCAGTACTTC
15	TRBV6-6	TRBD2	once	TRBJ2-1	CASHRLAGGPNEQFF	TGTGCCAGCCACCGGCTAGCGGGAGGTCCCAATGAGCAGTTCTTC
15	TRBV29-1	NA	NA	TRBJ1-2	CSVEDLPTGTGGYTF	TGCAGCGTTGAAGATCTACCAACCGGGACTGGGGGCTACACCTTC